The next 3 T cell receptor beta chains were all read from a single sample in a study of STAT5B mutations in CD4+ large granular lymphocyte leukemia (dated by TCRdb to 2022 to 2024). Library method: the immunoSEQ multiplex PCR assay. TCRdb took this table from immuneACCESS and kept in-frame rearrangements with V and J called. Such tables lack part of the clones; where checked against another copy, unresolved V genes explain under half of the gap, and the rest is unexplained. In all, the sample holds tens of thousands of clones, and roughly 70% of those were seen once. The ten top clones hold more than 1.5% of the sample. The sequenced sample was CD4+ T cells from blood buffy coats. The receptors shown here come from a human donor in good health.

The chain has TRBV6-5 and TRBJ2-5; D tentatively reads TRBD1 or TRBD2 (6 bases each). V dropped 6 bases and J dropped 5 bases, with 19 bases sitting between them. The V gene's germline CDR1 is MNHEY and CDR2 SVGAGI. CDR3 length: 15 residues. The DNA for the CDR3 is TGTGCCAGCAGCCCGCTAGGGGTAGGGGGGGAGACCCAGTACTTC. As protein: CASSPLGVGGETQYF.

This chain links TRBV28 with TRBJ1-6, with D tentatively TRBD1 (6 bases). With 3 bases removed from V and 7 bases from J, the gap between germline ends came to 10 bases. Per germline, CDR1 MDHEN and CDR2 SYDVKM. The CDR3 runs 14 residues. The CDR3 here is CASSLGHANSPLHF. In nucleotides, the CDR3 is TGTGCCAGCAGTTTGGGACACGCAAATTCACCCCTCCACTTT. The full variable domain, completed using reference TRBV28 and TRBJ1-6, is DVKVTQSSRYLVKRTGEKVFLECVQDMDHENMFWYRQDPGLGLRLIYFSYDVKMKEKGDIPEGYSVSREKKERFSLILESASTNQTSMYLCASSLGHANSPLHFGNGTRLTVT.

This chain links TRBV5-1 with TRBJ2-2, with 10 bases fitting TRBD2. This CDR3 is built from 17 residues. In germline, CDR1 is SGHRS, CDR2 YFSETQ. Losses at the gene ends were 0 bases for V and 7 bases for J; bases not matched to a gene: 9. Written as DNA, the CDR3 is TGCGCCAGCAGCTTGGGACCGGGACTAGCGAGGGACGGGGAGCTGTTTTTT. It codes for CASSLGPGLARDGELFF.